A selection of T cell receptor beta chains follows, all from one sample in a study of human T cells and chemical hapten exposure. From the RACE reads, TCRdb called clonotypes with MiXCR, one entry per CDR3 protein. Altogether more than 95,000 distinct CDR3 sequences are present, over 10% being singletons, with the ten largest covering about 1.4%. This specimen was whole blood, taken in connection with sensitization to the hapten diphenylcyclopropenone (DPC). Receptor source: a woman aged 50 to 60 with alopecia areata. Some clones in this sample may be carry-over from other donors' samples. CDR3s include the opening cysteine and the closing phenylalanine or tryptophan. Clone size is shown for a subset of rows, as once, few, many or a class of expanded clone.

CDR3aa: CASLTNTGELFF
j_gene: TRBJ2-2
len: 12
abundance: many
v_gene: TRBV28

CDR3aa: CSAKRGQLNTEAFF
j_gene: TRBJ1-1
len: 14
abundance: few
v_gene: TRBV20-1

CDR3aa: CASRLSSGNYEQYF
j_gene: TRBJ2-7
len: 14
abundance: many
v_gene: TRBV6-6

CDR3aa: CATTDRVAGGYTF
j_gene: TRBJ1-2
len: 13
abundance: few
v_gene: TRBV19

CDR3aa: CASSPGQHQETQYF
j_gene: TRBJ2-5
len: 14
abundance: few
v_gene: TRBV18

CDR3aa: CASSLDPWEQYF
j_gene: TRBJ2-7
len: 12
abundance: few
v_gene: TRBV12-3/TRBV12-4

CDR3aa: CASSLRTSTDTQYF
j_gene: TRBJ2-3
len: 14
abundance: many
v_gene: TRBV5-6

CDR3aa: CSVDRSREQFF
j_gene: TRBJ2-1
len: 11
abundance: many
v_gene: TRBV29-1

CDR3aa: CSAGLLGDEQFF
j_gene: TRBJ2-1
len: 12
abundance: .
v_gene: TRBV20-1

CDR3aa: CASSRGQVHEQYF
j_gene: TRBJ2-7
len: 13
abundance: few
v_gene: TRBV3-1

CDR3aa: CASSSVSSVSVEQYF
j_gene: TRBJ2-7
len: 15
abundance: many
v_gene: TRBV6-2/TRBV6-3

CDR3aa: CASSLNRAGYTF
j_gene: TRBJ1-2
len: 12
abundance: many
v_gene: TRBV5-6

CDR3aa: CASGFSQPQHF
j_gene: TRBJ1-5
len: 11
abundance: many
v_gene: TRBV4-1

CDR3aa: CASRASTDTQYF
j_gene: TRBJ2-3
len: 12
abundance: .
v_gene: TRBV28

CDR3aa: CASSQDWWGDSPLHF
j_gene: TRBJ1-6
len: 15
abundance: many
v_gene: TRBV4-2